This record concerns one TCR beta chain sequence. Antigen specificity is unknown. Time point specified: persistent/refractory GD, antithyroid drugs over 5 years with positive TRAb. The TCR library was made from RNA extracted from PBMCs. This specimen comes from a study of regulatory T cells in long-lasting Graves disease. Study context: With positive TSH receptor antibodies and over 5 years of antithyroid drugs, Graves' disease was considered persistent. General study findings and limits: Lower TCR diversity characterized persistent Graves' patients relative to newly diagnosed patients. Accuracy was perhaps lowered by the small sample size. Those with persistent disease had in common more public clonotypes (about 3,000) than new patients (approximately 970).

Both iRepertoire HTBI primers and Arm-PCR of CDR3 regions were used to build the TCR beta libraries. TCRdb passed the multiplex PCR reads through MiXCR, listing each CDR3 protein once. The sample holds hundreds of thousands of distinct CDR3 sequences, approximately 22% seen once. This clonotype was sampled from a female donor with Graves disease. The specimen comprised peripheral blood mononuclear cells (PBMCs), sampled when the disease was refractory, from a patient treated with antithyroid drugs.

CDR3 loop: CASSLHRDGELFF. CDR3 nucleotides: TGTGCCAGCAGCCTACACAGGGACGGGGAGCTGTTTTTT. The J gene is TRBJ2-2, the V gene TRBV7-3; D may be TRBD1 (6 bases). V was pared by 5 bases and J by 7 bases, with 11 bases between. Germline values: CDR1 SGHTA, CDR2 FQGTGA. The CDR3 totals 13 residues.